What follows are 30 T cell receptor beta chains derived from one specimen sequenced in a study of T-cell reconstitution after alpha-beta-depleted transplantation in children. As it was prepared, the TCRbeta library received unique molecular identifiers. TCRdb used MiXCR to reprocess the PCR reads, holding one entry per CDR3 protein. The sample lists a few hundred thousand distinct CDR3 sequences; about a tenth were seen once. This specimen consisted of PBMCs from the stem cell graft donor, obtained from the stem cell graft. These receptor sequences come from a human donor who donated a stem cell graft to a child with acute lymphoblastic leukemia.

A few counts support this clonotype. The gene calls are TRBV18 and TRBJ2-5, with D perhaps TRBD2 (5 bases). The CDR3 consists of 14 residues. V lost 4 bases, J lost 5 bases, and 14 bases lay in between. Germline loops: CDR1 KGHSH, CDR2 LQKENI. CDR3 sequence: CASSLDLSSETQYF. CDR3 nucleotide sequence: TGTGCCAGCTCACTGGACTTATCGTCGGAGACCCAGTACTTC.

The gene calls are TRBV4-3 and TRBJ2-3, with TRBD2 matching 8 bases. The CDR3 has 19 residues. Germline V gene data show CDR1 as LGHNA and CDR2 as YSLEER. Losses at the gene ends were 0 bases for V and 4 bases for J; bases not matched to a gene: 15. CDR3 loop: CASSQDRGVSGGVSDTQYF. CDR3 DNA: TGCGCCAGCAGCCAAGATCGAGGTGTGTCGGGAGGGGTGTCAGATACGCAGTATTTT.

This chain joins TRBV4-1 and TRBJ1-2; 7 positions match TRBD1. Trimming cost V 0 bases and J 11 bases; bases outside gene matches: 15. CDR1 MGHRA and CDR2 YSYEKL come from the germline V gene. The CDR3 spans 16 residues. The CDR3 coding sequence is TGCGCCAGCAGCCAAGAGAGGCCGAGGGGGCGTTTTGGGTACACCTTC. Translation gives CASSQERPRGRFGYTF.

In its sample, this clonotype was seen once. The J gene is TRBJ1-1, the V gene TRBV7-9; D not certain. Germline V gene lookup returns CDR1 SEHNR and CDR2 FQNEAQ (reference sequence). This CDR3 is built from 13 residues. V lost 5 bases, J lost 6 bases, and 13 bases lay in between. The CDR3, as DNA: TGTGCCAGCAGCCCACCTGCCGGGCCTGAAGCTTTCTTT. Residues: CASSPPAGPEAFF.

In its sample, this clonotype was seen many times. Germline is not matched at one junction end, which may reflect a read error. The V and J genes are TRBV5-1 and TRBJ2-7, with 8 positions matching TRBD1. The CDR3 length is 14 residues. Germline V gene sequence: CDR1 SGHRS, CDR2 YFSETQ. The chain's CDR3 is CASSSGTGAYEQYF. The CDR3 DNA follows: TGTGCCAGCAGCTCCGGGACAGGAGCTTACGAGCAGTACTTC.

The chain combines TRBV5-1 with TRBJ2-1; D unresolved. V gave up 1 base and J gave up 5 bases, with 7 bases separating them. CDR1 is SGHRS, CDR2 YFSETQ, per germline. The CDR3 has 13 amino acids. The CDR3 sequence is CASSLSRDNEQFF. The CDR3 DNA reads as TGCGCCAGCAGCTTGAGTCGGGACAATGAGCAGTTCTTC.

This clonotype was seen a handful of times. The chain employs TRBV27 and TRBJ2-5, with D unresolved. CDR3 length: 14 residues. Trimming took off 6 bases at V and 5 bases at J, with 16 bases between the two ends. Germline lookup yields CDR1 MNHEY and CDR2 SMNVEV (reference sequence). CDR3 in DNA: TGTGCCAGCAGCTTTAATTCTATGGTGGAGACCCAGTACTTC. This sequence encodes CASSFNSMVETQYF.

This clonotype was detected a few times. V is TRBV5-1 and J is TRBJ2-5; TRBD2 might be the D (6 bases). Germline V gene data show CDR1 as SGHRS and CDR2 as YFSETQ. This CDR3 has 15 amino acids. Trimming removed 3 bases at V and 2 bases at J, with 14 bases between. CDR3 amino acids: CASSSGGSTQETQYF. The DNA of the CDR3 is TGCGCCAGCAGCTCTGGGGGGTCCACTCAAGAGACCCAGTACTTC.

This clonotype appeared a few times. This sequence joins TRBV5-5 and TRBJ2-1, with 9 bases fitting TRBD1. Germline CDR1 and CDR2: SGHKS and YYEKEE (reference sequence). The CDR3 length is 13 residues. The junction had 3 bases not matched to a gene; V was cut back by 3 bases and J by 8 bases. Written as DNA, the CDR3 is TGTGCCAGCAGCTCGACAGGGGGACATGAGCAGTTCTTC. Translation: CASSSTGGHEQFF.

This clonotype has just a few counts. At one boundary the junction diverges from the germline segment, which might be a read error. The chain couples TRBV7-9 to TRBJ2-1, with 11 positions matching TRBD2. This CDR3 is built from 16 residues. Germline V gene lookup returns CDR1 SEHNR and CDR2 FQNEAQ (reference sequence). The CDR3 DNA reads TGTGCCAGCAGCATAGCGGGAGGGCGTATCTACAATGAGCAGTTCTTC. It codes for CASSIAGGRIYNEQFF.

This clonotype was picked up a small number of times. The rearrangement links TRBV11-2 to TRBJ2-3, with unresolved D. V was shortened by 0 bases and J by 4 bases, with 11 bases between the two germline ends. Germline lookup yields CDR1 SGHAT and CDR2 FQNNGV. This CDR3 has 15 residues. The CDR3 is CASSLEFKMADTQYF. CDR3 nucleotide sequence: TGTGCCAGCAGCTTAGAGTTTAAGATGGCAGATACGCAGTATTTT.

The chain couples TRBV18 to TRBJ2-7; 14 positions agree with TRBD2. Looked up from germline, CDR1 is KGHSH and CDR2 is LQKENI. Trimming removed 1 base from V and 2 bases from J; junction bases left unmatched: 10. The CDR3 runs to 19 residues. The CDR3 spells CASSPQGLAGVGSPYEQYF. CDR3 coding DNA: TGTGCCAGCTCACCACAGGGACTAGCGGGAGTGGGGAGTCCCTACGAGCAGTACTTC.

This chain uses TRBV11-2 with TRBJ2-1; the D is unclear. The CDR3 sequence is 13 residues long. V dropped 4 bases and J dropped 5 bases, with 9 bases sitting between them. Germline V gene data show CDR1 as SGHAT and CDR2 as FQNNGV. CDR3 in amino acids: CASSSLPHNEQFF. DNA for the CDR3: TGTGCCAGCAGCTCCTTGCCCCACAATGAGCAGTTCTTC.

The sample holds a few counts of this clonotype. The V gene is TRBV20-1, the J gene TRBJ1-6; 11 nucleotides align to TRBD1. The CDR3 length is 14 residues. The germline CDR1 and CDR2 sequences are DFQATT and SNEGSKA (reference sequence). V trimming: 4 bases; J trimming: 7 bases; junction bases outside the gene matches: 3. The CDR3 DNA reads TGCAGTGCTACATGGGACAGGGGGAATTCACCCCTCCACTTT. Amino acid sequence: CSATWDRGNSPLHF.

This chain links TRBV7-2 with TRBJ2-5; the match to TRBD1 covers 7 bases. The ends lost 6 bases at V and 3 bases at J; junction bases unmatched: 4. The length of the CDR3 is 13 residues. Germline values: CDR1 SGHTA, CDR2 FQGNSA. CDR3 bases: TGTGCCAGCAGACCAGGGGGAGAAGAGACCCAGTACTTC. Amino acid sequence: CASRPGGEETQYF.

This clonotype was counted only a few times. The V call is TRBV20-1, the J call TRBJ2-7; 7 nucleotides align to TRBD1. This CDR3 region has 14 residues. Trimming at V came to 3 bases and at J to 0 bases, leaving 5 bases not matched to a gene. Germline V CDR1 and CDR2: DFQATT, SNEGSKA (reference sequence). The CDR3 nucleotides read TGCAGTGCTAGGGAGGACAGGAACTCCTACGAGCAGTACTTC. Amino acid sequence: CSAREDRNSYEQYF.

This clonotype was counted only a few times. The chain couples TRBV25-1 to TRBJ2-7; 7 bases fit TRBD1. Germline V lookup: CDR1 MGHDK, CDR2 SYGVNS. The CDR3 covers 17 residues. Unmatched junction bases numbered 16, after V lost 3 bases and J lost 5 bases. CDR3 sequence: CASSDLSRGQISNEQYF. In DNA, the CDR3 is TGTGCCAGCAGTGACCTCAGCCGGGGACAGATTAGCAACGAGCAGTACTTC.

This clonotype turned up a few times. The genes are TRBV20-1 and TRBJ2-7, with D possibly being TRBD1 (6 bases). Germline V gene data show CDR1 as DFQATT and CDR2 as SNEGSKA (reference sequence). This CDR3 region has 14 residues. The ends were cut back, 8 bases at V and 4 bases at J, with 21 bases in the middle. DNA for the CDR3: TGCAGTTGGCAAGTTACAGGGATGAAGTACGAGCAGTACTTC. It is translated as CSWQVTGMKYEQYF.

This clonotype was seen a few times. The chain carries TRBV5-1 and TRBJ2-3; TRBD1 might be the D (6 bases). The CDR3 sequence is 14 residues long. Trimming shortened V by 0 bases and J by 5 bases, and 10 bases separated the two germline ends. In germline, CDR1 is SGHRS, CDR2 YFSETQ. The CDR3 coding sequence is TGCGCCAGCAGCTTGGCCAGGACAGAAGATACGCAGTATTTT. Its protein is CASSLARTEDTQYF. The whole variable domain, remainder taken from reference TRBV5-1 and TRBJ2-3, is KAGVTQTPRYLIKTRGQQVTLSCSPISGHRSVSWYQQTPGQGLQFLFEYFSETQRNKGNFPGRFSGRQFSNSRSEMNVSTLELGDSALYLCASSLARTEDTQYFGPGTRLTVL.

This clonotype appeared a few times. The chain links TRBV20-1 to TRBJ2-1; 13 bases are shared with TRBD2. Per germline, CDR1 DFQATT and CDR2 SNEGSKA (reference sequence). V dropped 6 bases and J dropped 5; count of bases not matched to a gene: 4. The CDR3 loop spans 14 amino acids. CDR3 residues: CSATGTSGNNEQFF. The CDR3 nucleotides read TGCAGTGCAACCGGGACTAGCGGGAACAATGAGCAGTTCTTC.

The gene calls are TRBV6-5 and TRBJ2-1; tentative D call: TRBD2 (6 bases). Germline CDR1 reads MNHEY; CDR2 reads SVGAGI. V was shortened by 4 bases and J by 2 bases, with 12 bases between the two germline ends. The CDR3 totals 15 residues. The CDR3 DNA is TGTGCCAGCAGTTTTTCCGGAGGGCCCTACAATGAGCAGTTCTTC. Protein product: CASSFSGGPYNEQFF.

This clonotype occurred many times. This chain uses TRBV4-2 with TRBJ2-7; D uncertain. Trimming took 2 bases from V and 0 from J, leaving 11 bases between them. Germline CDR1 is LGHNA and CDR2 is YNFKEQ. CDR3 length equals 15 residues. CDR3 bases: TGTGCCAGCAGCCAAATCCCAGAGGCCTCCTACGAGCAGTACTTC. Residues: CASSQIPEASYEQYF.

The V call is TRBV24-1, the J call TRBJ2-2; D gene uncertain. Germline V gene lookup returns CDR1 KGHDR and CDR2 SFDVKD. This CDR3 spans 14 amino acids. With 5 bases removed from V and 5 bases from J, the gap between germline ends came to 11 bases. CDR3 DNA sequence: TGTGCCACCAGTGGGACGGCCTCAACCGGGGAGCTGTTTTTT. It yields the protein CATSGTASTGELFF.

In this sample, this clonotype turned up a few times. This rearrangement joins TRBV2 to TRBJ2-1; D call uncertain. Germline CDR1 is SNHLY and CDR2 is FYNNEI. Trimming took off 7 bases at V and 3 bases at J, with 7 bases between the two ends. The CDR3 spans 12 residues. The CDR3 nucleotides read TGTGCCAGCACGCTACACTACAATGAGCAGTTCTTC. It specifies CASTLHYNEQFF. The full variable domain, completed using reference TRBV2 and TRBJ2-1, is EPEVTQTPSHQVTQMGQEVILRCVPISNHLYFYWYRQILGQKVEFLVSFYNNEISEKSEIFDDQFSVERPDGSNFTLKIRSTKLEDSAMYFCASTLHYNEQFFGPGTRLTVL.

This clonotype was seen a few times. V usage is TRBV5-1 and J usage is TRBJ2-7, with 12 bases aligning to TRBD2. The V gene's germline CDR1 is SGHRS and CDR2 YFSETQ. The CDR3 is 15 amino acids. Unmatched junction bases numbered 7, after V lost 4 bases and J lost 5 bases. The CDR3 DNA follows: TGCGCCAGCAGCCCTACGACTAGCGGGAGCAACGAGCAGTACTTC. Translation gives CASSPTTSGSNEQYF.

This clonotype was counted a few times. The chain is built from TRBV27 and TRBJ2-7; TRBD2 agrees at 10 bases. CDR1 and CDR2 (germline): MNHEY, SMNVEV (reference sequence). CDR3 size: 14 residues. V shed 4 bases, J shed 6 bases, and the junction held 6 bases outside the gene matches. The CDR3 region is CASSSGTSVAEQYF. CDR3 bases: TGTGCCAGCAGTTCCGGGACTAGCGTCGCCGAGCAGTACTTC.

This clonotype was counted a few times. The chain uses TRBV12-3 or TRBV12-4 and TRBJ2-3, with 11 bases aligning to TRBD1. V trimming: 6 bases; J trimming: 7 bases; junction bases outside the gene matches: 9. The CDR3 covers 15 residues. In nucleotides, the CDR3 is TGTGCCAGCAGCCTCGGGACAGGGGGGCGGAATACGCAGTATTTT. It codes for CASSLGTGGRNTQYF.

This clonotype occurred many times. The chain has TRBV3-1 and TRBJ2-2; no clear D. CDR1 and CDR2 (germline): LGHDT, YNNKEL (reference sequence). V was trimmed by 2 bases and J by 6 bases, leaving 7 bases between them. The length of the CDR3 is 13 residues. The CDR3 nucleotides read TGTGCCAGCAGCCAAAGGGATCCCGGGGAGCTGTTTTTT. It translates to CASSQRDPGELFF.

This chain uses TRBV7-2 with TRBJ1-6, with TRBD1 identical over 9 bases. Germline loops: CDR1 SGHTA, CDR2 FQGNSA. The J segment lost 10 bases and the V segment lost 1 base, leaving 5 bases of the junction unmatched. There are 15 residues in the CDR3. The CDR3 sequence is CASSLEGTGWSPLHF. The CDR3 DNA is TGTGCCAGCAGCTTAGAGGGGACAGGGTGGTCACCCCTCCACTTT.

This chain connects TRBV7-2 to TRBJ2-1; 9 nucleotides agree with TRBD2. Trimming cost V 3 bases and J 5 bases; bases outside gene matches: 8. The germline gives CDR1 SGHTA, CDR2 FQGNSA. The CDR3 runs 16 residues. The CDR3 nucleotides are TGTGCCAGCAGCTTCCTACCGTCTAGCGGGAACAATGAGCAGTTCTTC. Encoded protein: CASSFLPSSGNNEQFF.